Listed below are T cell receptor beta chains from one sample, sequenced in a study of blood T cell repertoires in COVID-19. Profiled with immunoSEQ multiplex PCR; TCRdb holds only in-frame clones, not every one. The sample includes approximately 140,000 clones, around 88% of them seen just once. Specimen: peripheral blood. These receptors all come from a human donor in a cohort sampled during active COVID-19. Each CDR3 is given with its conserved first and last residue. A D gene is named only where the DNA matches it firmly. Some rows have no size entry. The others give once, few or many, or a class for an expanded clone.

v_call	clone_size	j_call	d_call	cdr3_aa	cdr3_nt
TRBV11-1	.	TRBJ2-5	TRBD2	CASSLGAGGQETQYF	TGTGCCAGCAGCTTAGGAGCGGGGGGTCAAGAGACCCAGTACTTC
TRBV7-2	once	TRBJ1-5	TRBD1	CASSNTGGSNQPQHF	TGTGCCAGCAGCAACACAGGGGGCAGCAATCAGCCCCAGCATTTT
TRBV3-1/TRBV3-2	.	TRBJ1-2	TRBD1	CASSPYGGGVNGYTF	TGTGCCAGCAGCCCCTACGGAGGGGGCGTTAATGGCTACACCTTC
TRBV2	once	TRBJ1-4	TRBD1	CASRGQGDEKLFF	TGTGCCAGCAGAGGACAGGGGGATGAAAAACTGTTTTTT
TRBV7-8	.	TRBJ2-5	TRBD2	CASSTRNPGTSGVVRETQYF	TGTGCCAGCAGCACTCGGAACCCCGGGACTAGCGGGGTGGTGCGAGAGACCCAGTACTTC
TRBV6-1	.	TRBJ2-5	.	CASSETPSSDFQETQYF	TGTGCCAGCAGTGAAACCCCCTCCTCGGACTTTCAAGAGACCCAGTACTTC
TRBV7-9	.	TRBJ2-1	TRBD2	CASSLLATAYNEQFF	TGTGCCAGCAGCCTACTAGCGACCGCCTACAATGAGCAGTTCTTC
TRBV3-1/TRBV3-2	.	TRBJ2-3	TRBD1	CASSQQGAATQYF	TGTGCCAGCAGCCAGCAGGGGGCTGCTACGCAGTATTTT
TRBV5-6	.	TRBJ2-1	TRBD1	CASSRAMGQDIYEQFF	TGTGCCAGCAGCCGGGCAATGGGACAGGATATTTATGAGCAGTTCTTC
TRBV2	once	TRBJ1-2	.	CASSVLQGRGYTF	TGTGCCAGCAGTGTCTTACAGGGACGGGGCTACACCTTC
TRBV3-1/TRBV3-2	.	TRBJ2-1	TRBD2	CASSGFMGGVGNEQFF	TGTGCCAGCAGCGGATTCATGGGAGGGGTGGGCAATGAGCAGTTCTTC
TRBV30	.	TRBJ1-6	.	CAWSAGTAGSPLHF	TGTGCCTGGAGTGCGGGGACTGCCGGATCACCCCTCCACTTT
TRBV6-5	.	TRBJ2-7	.	CASSLGGAEQYF	TGTGCCAGCAGCCTTGGGGGGGCCGAGCAGTACTTC
TRBV13	.	TRBJ2-7	TRBD2	CASSAGLAGGLYEQYF	TGTGCCAGCAGCGCGGGACTAGCGGGGGGGTTATACGAGCAGTACTTC
TRBV5-4	.	TRBJ1-6	TRBD1	CASSSSGTEDSPLHF	TGTGCCAGCAGCTCTTCCGGGACAGAAGATTCACCCCTCCACTTT
TRBV7-9	.	TRBJ2-5	.	CASSLVGRTQYF	TGTGCCAGCAGCTTAGTGGGGAGGACCCAGTACTTC
TRBV27	.	TRBJ2-7	TRBD2	CASSHRRGLAGGPYEQYF	TGTGCCAGCAGTCACCGCCGGGGACTAGCGGGGGGGCCCTACGAGCAGTACTTC
TRBV6-6	.	TRBJ1-2	.	CASSEGPSVYGYTF	TGTGCCAGCTCGGAGGGTCCCAGTGTCTATGGCTACACCTTC
TRBV3-1/TRBV3-2	.	TRBJ2-3	.	CASSQAGKLMADTQYF	TGTGCCAGCAGCCAAGCGGGGAAATTAATGGCAGATACGCAGTATTTT
TRBV3-1/TRBV3-2	.	TRBJ2-3	.	CASSPGRDNTDTQYF	TGTGCCAGCAGCCCCGGCCGGGACAACACAGATACGCAGTATTTT
TRBV7-2	.	TRBJ2-7	.	CASSLVPSRPYEQYF	TGTGCCAGCAGCTTAGTTCCTAGCCGACCCTACGAGCAGTACTTC
TRBV6-5	.	TRBJ1-3	TRBD1	CASSYFAGGSGNTIYF	TGTGCCAGCAGTTATTTCGCAGGGGGCTCTGGAAACACCATATATTTT
TRBV9	.	TRBJ2-3	TRBD2	CASSFSPGDGGAVDTQYF	TGTGCCAGCAGCTTCTCACCCGGGGACGGGGGGGCCGTAGATACGCAGTATTTT
TRBV11-2	.	TRBJ2-6	.	CASSPLSPRANVLTF	TGTGCCAGCAGTCCCCTATCCCCTAGGGCCAACGTCCTGACTTTC
TRBV18	.	TRBJ2-5	.	CASSQSRWTQYF	TGTGCCAGCTCACAGTCGAGGTGGACCCAGTACTTC
TRBV7-2	.	TRBJ2-6	.	CASSWDTRSRRANVLTF	TGTGCCAGCAGCTGGGACACCCGGTCTCGCAGGGCCAACGTCCTGACTTTC
TRBV11-3	.	TRBJ2-7	.	CASSLEAGALEQYF	TGTGCCAGCAGCTTAGAAGCAGGGGCGCTCGAGCAGTACTTC
TRBV4-1	.	TRBJ2-2	.	CASSQDRDRMAGELFF	TGCGCCAGCAGCCAAGATCGAGACAGAATGGCCGGGGAGCTGTTTTTT
TRBV6-5	.	TRBJ2-7	TRBD2	CASSYLGAGGEQYF	TGTGCCAGCAGTTACCTAGGGGCGGGAGGCGAGCAGTACTTC
TRBV5-1	.	TRBJ1-1	.	CASRSQGMVRTEAFF	TGCGCCAGCCGCTCCCAGGGAATGGTGAGGACTGAAGCTTTCTTT
TRBV5-6	.	TRBJ2-6	.	CASGPFSGAGANVLTF	TGTGCCAGCGGACCGTTTTCGGGGGCTGGGGCCAACGTCCTGACTTTC